These 3 T cell receptor beta chains share one sample of origin, sequenced in a study of blood T cell repertoires in COVID-19 (dated by TCRdb to the early 2020s). The library was prepared using the immunoSEQ multiplex PCR assay. TCRdb took over this immuneACCESS table, retaining in-frame rearrangements with V and J assigned. Such tables are incomplete; in checked studies, under half of the missing clones stem from an unresolved V gene, and the remainder is unexplained. This sample gives some 240,000 clones in total; over 80% of them show up just once. Together, the top ten hold roughly 10% of the sample. Material: peripheral blood. All receptors derive from a woman between 65 and 79 years old with COVID-19, enrolled during active disease.

The V and J genes are TRBV5-1 and TRBJ1-4, with 8 nucleotides matching TRBD1. The CDR3 extends over 15 amino acids. Germline CDR1 is SGHRS and CDR2 is YFSETQ. J gave up 8 bases and V 4 bases, and 10 bases lay outside the gene matches. The CDR3 loop is CASSALTGGQEKLFF. The CDR3 region has the DNA TGCGCCAGCAGCGCCCTTACAGGGGGACAAGAAAAACTGTTTTTT. Based on the CDR3 plus reference TRBV5-1 and TRBJ1-4, the full variable domain is KAGVTQTPRYLIKTRGQQVTLSCSPISGHRSVSWYQQTPGQGLQFLFEYFSETQRNKGNFPGRFSGRQFSNSRSEMNVSTLELGDSALYLCASSALTGGQEKLFFGSGTQLSVL.

The chain uses TRBV30 and TRBJ1-1, with D maybe TRBD1 (6 bases). Germline V lookup: CDR1 GTSNPN, CDR2 SVGIG (reference sequence). CDR3 length equals 15 residues. Trimming shortened V by 4 bases and J by 1 base, and 16 bases separated the two germline ends. For the CDR3, the DNA is TGTGCCTGGACCCGAAGGGACATTTCGAACACTGAAGCTTTCTTT. Translation gives CAWTRRDISNTEAFF.

The gene calls are TRBV9 and TRBJ1-5; possibly TRBD1 for D (5 bases). Germline-derived CDR1 and CDR2 are SGDLS and YYNGEE. V lost 3 bases to trimming and J lost 3 bases, with 13 bases between them. This CDR3 contains 15 residues. In DNA, the CDR3 is TGTGCCAGCAGCGGGCAGGGAAACCTCAATCAGCCCCAGCATTTT. Its protein product is CASSGQGNLNQPQHF.